Below, one T cell receptor beta chain is given with its context. As yet, its antigen is unknown. This entry belongs to a study of shared clonotypes between healthy human individuals. Study context: Donors consisted of two women and a few men between 18 and 49.

The study's findings and limits: In having few donors, the study represented limited genetic and exposure-history diversity.

Approximately 210 ng DNA, 30,000 to 35,000 T cell genomes, went into each sorted-subset replicate PCR. As originally analysed: Filtering of immunoSEQ junctional sequences could not match full-length read filtering. Data came from immunoSEQ multiplex PCR; TCRdb stores just in-frame clones and leaves some out. Clone size and the V and J calls come from that table; the DNA yielded D and trimming. Of 1.4 million to 1.5 million clones in the sample, roughly 96% were seen once. The sequencing sample was made of naive CD4+ T cells sorted from blood. Subset of the sample: CD45RA+ positively selected. The source is a man aged 25 to 40 in good health.

The CDR3 sequence is CASSQAEGGPGTDTQYF. The CDR3 DNA sequence: TGCGCCAGCAGCCAAGCTGAAGGAGGGCCGGGCACAGATACGCAGTATTTT. This rearrangement joins TRBV4-1 to TRBJ2-3; possibly TRBD2 for D (6 bases). The CDR3 loop spans 17 amino acids. Between the trimmed V and J ends, which lost 1 base and 1 base, there was a span of 15 bases. CDR1 and CDR2 (germline): MGHRA, YSYEKL.